A selection of T cell receptor beta chains follows, all from one sample in a study of OX40 agonist ivuxolimab in advanced cancers. Some clones are missing from TCRdb's copy, which holds only in-frame ones; the method was immunoSEQ multiplex PCR. The sample holds 50,000 or so clones, 80% to 90% seen once. The sample here was CD4+ or CD8+ T cells sorted from blood, taken in a trial of the OX40 agonist ivuxolimab. The source of these receptors is an adult with an advanced solid tumor such as melanoma, head and neck, liver or kidney cancer. CDR3s include the opening cysteine and the closing phenylalanine or tryptophan. The order of the fields is V gene, J gene, D gene, clone size, CDR3 DNA, CDR3 protein. The D gene is left open where the match is weak. Part of the rows lack a size; the others show once, few, many or a class for expanded clones.

V: TRBV27; J: TRBJ2-2; D: TRBD2; size: -; DNA: TGTGCCAGCTGTCCTCTAGCGGACATGAACACCGGGGAGCTGTTTTTT; CDR3: CASCPLADMNTGELFF
V: TRBV4-3; J: TRBJ2-4; D: TRBD2; size: -; DNA: TGCGCCAGCAGCCCAAGATACGGGAGGGTAGGCAAAAACATTCAGTACTTC; CDR3: CASSPRYGRVGKNIQYF
V: TRBV6-5; J: TRBJ2-1; D: TRBD2; size: -; DNA: TGTGCCAGCAGTTACGCGGGACTAGCGGGCTACAATGAGCAGTTCTTC; CDR3: CASSYAGLAGYNEQFF
V: TRBV9; J: TRBJ1-6; D: -; size: -; DNA: TGTGCCAGCAGCCATAACCTCGCGTCACCCCTCCACTTT; CDR3: CASSHNLASPLHF
V: TRBV7-2; J: TRBJ2-7; D: -; size: -; DNA: TGTGCCAGCAGCCCGTGGACCTCCCGTCGCGAGCAGTACTTC; CDR3: CASSPWTSRREQYF
V: TRBV10-3; J: TRBJ2-3; D: TRBD1; size: -; DNA: TGTGCCATCAGTGGGGGACAGGGTACAGATACGCAGTATTTT; CDR3: CAISGGQGTDTQYF
V: TRBV15; J: TRBJ2-3; D: TRBD1; size: -; DNA: TGTGCCACCAGCAGTCTCCGGGGACAGGGGGCCGGAGATACGCAGTATTTT; CDR3: CATSSLRGQGAGDTQYF
V: TRBV4-1; J: TRBJ1-4; D: TRBD1; size: -; DNA: TGCGCCAGCAGCCGGACCGGGACAGGGCCCGAAAAACTGTTTTTT; CDR3: CASSRTGTGPEKLFF
V: TRBV7-2; J: TRBJ2-1; D: TRBD2; size: -; DNA: TGTGCCAGCAGCCCTCAACCTAGCGGGGGGTGGGATAACAATGAGCAGTTCTTC; CDR3: CASSPQPSGGWDNNEQFF
V: TRBV11-2; J: TRBJ2-7; D: TRBD1; size: -; DNA: TGTGCCAGCAGCCCGGGGACAGGGAATCACTACGAGCAGTACTTC; CDR3: CASSPGTGNHYEQYF
V: TRBV5-1; J: TRBJ1-1; D: -; size: -; DNA: TGCGCCAGCAGCTTGATGAGGAGGAACACTGAAGCTTTCTTT; CDR3: CASSLMRRNTEAFF
V: TRBV13; J: TRBJ2-7; D: -; size: -; DNA: TGTGCCAGCAGCTCGACCCGGACCGAGCAGTACTTC; CDR3: CASSSTRTEQYF
V: TRBV14; J: TRBJ2-1; D: -; size: -; DNA: TGTGCCAGCAGCCAAGGTTTACTAGTTCGCAATGAGCAGTTCTTC; CDR3: CASSQGLLVRNEQFF
V: TRBV7-8; J: TRBJ2-2; D: -; size: -; DNA: TGTGCCAGCAGCTTAGGAGGGTACGGCGCGACCGGGGAGCTGTTTTTT; CDR3: CASSLGGYGATGELFF
V: TRBV9; J: TRBJ2-3; D: -; size: -; DNA: TGTGCCAGCAACCCCCCAGGCACAGATACGCAGTATTTT; CDR3: CASNPPGTDTQYF
V: TRBV4-1; J: TRBJ2-7; D: TRBD2; size: -; DNA: TGCGCCAGCAGCCCCGGGTTCGGGCTAGCGGGATCATACGAGCAGTACTTC; CDR3: CASSPGFGLAGSYEQYF
V: TRBV19; J: TRBJ2-2; D: -; size: -; DNA: TGTGCCAGTAGTCCCCCCGGGAGAACGAACACCGGGGAGCTGTTTTTT; CDR3: CASSPPGRTNTGELFF
V: TRBV18; J: TRBJ2-5; D: TRBD1; size: -; DNA: TGTGCCAGCTCACCTTCCCAAGACAGGGGGGAGACCCAGTACTTC; CDR3: CASSPSQDRGETQYF
V: TRBV7-2; J: TRBJ2-7; D: TRBD2; size: -; DNA: TGTGCCAGCAGCTTCATAGCGGGAGGTACCCCCTACGAGCAGTACTTC; CDR3: CASSFIAGGTPYEQYF
V: TRBV9; J: TRBJ1-1; D: -; size: -; DNA: TGTGCCAGCAGCCCCGCACCAACTGGAGACACTGAAGCTTTCTTT; CDR3: CASSPAPTGDTEAFF
V: TRBV27; J: TRBJ2-7; D: -; size: -; DNA: TGTGCCAGCAGGAGGGATGGGGATTACGAGCAGTACTTC; CDR3: CASRRDGDYEQYF
V: TRBV28; J: TRBJ2-3; D: -; size: -; DNA: TGTGCCAGCAGTTCGACAGGCTACACAGATACGCAGTATTTT; CDR3: CASSSTGYTDTQYF
V: TRBV18; J: TRBJ1-5; D: -; size: few; DNA: TGTGCCAGCGCCCAAGGGGACAGCAATCAGCCCCAGCATTTT; CDR3: CASAQGDSNQPQHF
V: TRBV29-1; J: TRBJ2-7; D: TRBD2; size: -; DNA: TGCAGCGTTGTTGCGGGAGAGCTCTACGAGCAGTACTTC; CDR3: CSVVAGELYEQYF
V: TRBV19; J: TRBJ2-7; D: -; size: -; DNA: TGTGCCAGTAGTCTCGGGGGGCTCAACTACGAGCAGTACTTC; CDR3: CASSLGGLNYEQYF